This is a list of T cell receptor beta chains from one sample in a study of identical twins' blood T cells. TCRdb re-analysed the 5' RACE reads in MiXCR, keeping a single row per CDR3 protein. The sample contains fewer than 450,000 distinct CDR3 sequences, about 28% of which appear only once. What was sequenced was PBMCs. The receptors come from a woman aged 18 to 55 in good health. CDR3s include the opening cysteine and the closing phenylalanine or tryptophan. Each record gives: CDR3 protein, CDR3 length, V gene.

CDR3: CASSLNMKGQVGNEQFF
length: 17
V: TRBV27

CDR3: CASSSHRVYADTQYF
length: 15
V: TRBV7-2

CDR3: CASSLEGEWGYGYTF
length: 15
V: TRBV27

CDR3: CASSYQQGTAFF
length: 12
V: TRBV7-9

CDR3: CSARVRESSYNSPLHF
length: 16
V: TRBV20-1

CDR3: CASGPLNTEAFF
length: 12
V: TRBV12-3/TRBV12-4

CDR3: CASADRSVDTQYF
length: 13
V: TRBV6-5

CDR3: CASRIDSNYGYTF
length: 13
V: TRBV2

CDR3: CASRAQGRTTGELFF
length: 15
V: TRBV6-5

CDR3: CASTSVYGYTF
length: 11
V: TRBV19

CDR3: CASSIKAGSGNTIYF
length: 15
V: TRBV19

CDR3: CSAPGQGDSYNSPLHF
length: 16
V: TRBV20-1

CDR3: CASSLDGKSNQPQHF
length: 15
V: TRBV5-1

CDR3: CASSYTPGALYGYTF
length: 15
V: TRBV6-2/TRBV6-3

CDR3: CSVESGQKADTQYF
length: 14
V: TRBV29-1

CDR3: CATSVPNRGAYGYTF
length: 15
V: TRBV24-1

CDR3: CASREGYTYGYTF
length: 13
V: TRBV5-6